Presented here are 3 T cell receptor beta chains from one specimen sequenced in a study of cytomegalovirus exposure and HLA in healthy donors. Both 60 Vbeta primers and 13 Jbeta primers went into the PCR. Method: immunoSEQ multiplex PCR; TCRdb's copy keeps in-frame clones and lacks some. The repertoire includes 140,000 or so clones, roughly 88% of them detected once, and 0.51% sits in the top ten. Sequencing was carried out using PBMCs. Every receptor here comes from a woman aged 40 to 50 in good health and CMV-seronegative.

This chain links TRBV4-1 with TRBJ2-7, with TRBD2 matching 10 bases. The V gene's germline CDR1 is MGHRA and CDR2 YSYEKL. The V segment lost 2 bases and the J segment 5 bases; nucleotides outside the gene matches: 15. CDR3 length: 18 residues. The CDR3 region has the DNA TGCGCCAGCAGCCAAACCCCAATCCTAGCGGGAGCTCTCGACGAGCAGTACTTC. This encodes CASSQTPILAGALDEQYF.

The rearrangement joins TRBV9 to TRBJ1-1; TRBD1 might be the D (5 bases). Trimming pared 5 bases from V and 1 base from J, leaving 12 bases between. Looked up from germline, CDR1 is SGDLS and CDR2 is YYNGEE. The CDR3 is 14 amino acids. CDR3 in DNA: TGTGCCAGCAGTGCTGGACAACCGAACACTGAAGCTTTCTTT. This codes for CASSAGQPNTEAFF.

The chain employs TRBV7-2 and TRBJ2-4; no reliable D call. This CDR3 comprises 18 residues. Germline values: CDR1 SGHTA, CDR2 FQGNSA. Trimming left V 5 bases short and J 0 bases short, with 20 bases between. This chain's CDR3 is CASSPSLYSSPAKNIQYF. In nucleotides, the CDR3 is TGTGCCAGCAGCCCATCCCTCTACAGTTCCCCAGCCAAAAACATTCAGTACTTC. Drawing the rest from reference TRBV7-2 and TRBJ2-4, the complete variable domain is GAGVSQSPSNKVTEKGKDVELRCDPISGHTALYWYRQSLGQGLEFLIYFQGNSAPDKSGLPSDRFSAERTGGSVSTLTIQRTQQEDSAVYLCASSPSLYSSPAKNIQYFGAGTRLSVL.